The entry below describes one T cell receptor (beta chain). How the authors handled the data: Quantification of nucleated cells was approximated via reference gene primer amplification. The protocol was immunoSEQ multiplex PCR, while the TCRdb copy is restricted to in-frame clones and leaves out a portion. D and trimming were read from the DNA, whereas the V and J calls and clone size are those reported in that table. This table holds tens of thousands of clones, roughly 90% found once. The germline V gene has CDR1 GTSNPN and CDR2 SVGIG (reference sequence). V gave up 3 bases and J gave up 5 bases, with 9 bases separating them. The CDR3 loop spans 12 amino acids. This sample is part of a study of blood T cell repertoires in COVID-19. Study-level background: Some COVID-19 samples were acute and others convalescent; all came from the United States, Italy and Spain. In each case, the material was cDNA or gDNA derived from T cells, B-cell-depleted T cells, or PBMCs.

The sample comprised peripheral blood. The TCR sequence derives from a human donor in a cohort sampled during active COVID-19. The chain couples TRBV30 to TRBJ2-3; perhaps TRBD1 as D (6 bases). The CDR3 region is CAWSVTGDTQYF. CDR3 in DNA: TGTGCCTGGAGCGTGACAGGAGATACGCAGTATTTT.